Below, 9 T cell receptor beta chains from the same sample are listed, as sequenced in a study of blood T cell repertoires in COVID-19. TCRdb's table, derived via immunoSEQ multiplex PCR, lists solely in-frame clones and lacks some. Here the sample spans approximately 110,000 clones, more than 70% being singletons. The source material was peripheral blood. All receptors derive from a human donor in a cohort sampled during active COVID-19.

This clone showed up just once. CDR3 sequence reads: CASSLDFSGTGGTDTEAFF. The CDR3 nucleotides are TGTGCCAGCAGCTTAGACTTTTCCGGGACAGGGGGTACGGACACTGAAGCTTTCTTT. This chain joins TRBV7-2 and TRBJ1-1; 11 positions agree with TRBD1. This CDR3 has 19 amino acids. CDR1 and CDR2 from the germline V gene are SGHTA and FQGNSA. V shed 1 base and J 3 bases; nucleotides not matched to a gene: 13.

The chain links TRBV4-2 to TRBJ2-1, with 8 bases identical to TRBD1. The CDR3 is 17 amino acids. V dropped 0 bases and J dropped 4; count of bases not matched to a gene: 8. Germline V lookup: CDR1 LGHNA, CDR2 YNFKEQ. CDR3 sequence: CASSQDDIGQGYNEQFF. DNA of the CDR3: TGTGCCAGCAGCCAAGATGATATCGGACAGGGATACAATGAGCAGTTCTTC.

J is TRBJ1-1 and V is TRBV28; D is undetermined. The CDR3 runs 14 residues. Germline V gives CDR1 MDHEN, CDR2 SYDVKM. V lost 3 bases and J 4 bases, leaving 12 bases between the germline ends. The CDR3 DNA reads TGTGCCAGCAGTTTGTCAGGATTGAGCACTGAAGCTTTCTTT. Translated: CASSLSGLSTEAFF.

V is TRBV3-1 (or the pseudogene TRBV3-2) and J is TRBJ2-1, with TRBD2 identical over 12 bases. The CDR3 totals 17 residues. Germline V gene lookup returns CDR1 LGHDT and CDR2 YNNKEL (reference sequence). V lost 0 bases, J lost 6 bases, and 6 bases stayed unmatched. For the CDR3, the DNA is TGTGCCAGCAGCCAAGAGTCCCTAGCGGGAGGGCCCAATGAGCAGTTCTTC. This codes for CASSQESLAGGPNEQFF.

The J gene is TRBJ2-7, the V gene TRBV6-2 or TRBV6-3; tentative D call: TRBD1 (6 bases). Germline V gene data show CDR1 as MNHEY and CDR2 as SVGEGT. The CDR3 is 16 amino acids. V was trimmed by 5 bases and J by 3 bases, leaving 20 bases between them. The DNA for the CDR3 is TGTGCCAGCAGTACCGGGACATCCAATACTTTCTACGAGCAGTACTTC. Amino acids: CASSTGTSNTFYEQYF.

The chain joins TRBV5-1 to TRBJ1-3; 7 bases fit TRBD1. After removal of 0 bases from V and 2 bases from J, the junction contained 2 bases not matched to a gene. Germline V gene sequence: CDR1 SGHRS, CDR2 YFSETQ. The CDR3 is 15 amino acids. For the CDR3, the DNA is TGCGCCAGCAGCTTGGCCCAGGGGGCTGGAAACACCATATATTTT. It translates to CASSLAQGAGNTIYF.

The sample holds a few counts of this clone. This chain links TRBV19 with TRBJ1-3, with TRBD1 matching over 7 bases. The germline gives CDR1 LNHDA, CDR2 SQIVND (reference sequence). The CDR3 totals 15 residues. V shed 5 bases, J shed 0 bases, and the junction held 4 bases outside the gene matches. CDR3 bases: TGTGCCAGTAGTCCGACAGGGCCCTCTGGAAACACCATATATTTT. Translating gives CASSPTGPSGNTIYF.

The rearrangement links TRBV30 to TRBJ2-1; TRBD2 matches 8 bases. CDR3 length equals 13 residues. After removal of 2 bases from V and 6 bases from J, the junction contained 3 bases not matched to a gene. Germline lookup yields CDR1 GTSNPN and CDR2 SVGIG (reference sequence). The CDR3 nucleotides are TGTGCCTGGAGTCTCGGGACTAGCAATGAGCAGTTCTTC. Encoded protein: CAWSLGTSNEQFF.

The rearrangement joins TRBV5-1 to TRBJ2-1; 12 bases fit TRBD2. Germline CDR1 SGHRS, CDR2 YFSETQ. The length of the CDR3 is 14 residues. The J segment lost 11 bases and the V segment lost 0 bases, leaving 3 bases of the junction unmatched. CDR3 protein: CASSLVGTSGQQFF. Here the CDR3 DNA reads TGCGCCAGCAGCTTGGTGGGGACTAGCGGGCAGCAGTTCTTC.